A selection of T cell receptor beta chains follows, all from one sample in a study of blood T cell repertoires in COVID-19. Profiled with immunoSEQ multiplex PCR; TCRdb holds only in-frame clones, not every one. The sample includes roughly 220,000 clones, more than 65% of them seen just once. The sample consisted of peripheral blood. These receptors came from a woman aged 55-70 years with acute or convalescent COVID-19. Both conserved end residues are part of each CDR3. A D gene is named only where the DNA matches it firmly. Not every row has a clone size; where given, it reads once, few, many or a size class.

>.|TRBJ2-1|.|TRBV29-1
TGCAGCGGGATTTGGGGACAAGTTTACAATGAGCAGTTCTTC
CSGIWGQVYNEQFF
>.|TRBJ1-5|TRBD1|TRBV28
TGTGCCAGCAGTTCTGAACAGGGGAGAGAGCCCCAGCATTTT
CASSSEQGREPQHF
>.|TRBJ2-3|.|TRBV19
TGTGCCAGTAGTATAGGGGGGGCAGATACGCAGTATTTT
CASSIGGADTQYF
>.|TRBJ1-6|TRBD1|TRBV6-4
TGTGCCAGCAGTGACTTACAGGGGAGAGGCATGGCCCTCCACTTT
CASSDLQGRGMALHF
>.|TRBJ1-1|.|TRBV7-9
TGTGCCAGCAGCTTCACAGGGACGTTTGAAGCTTTCTTT
CASSFTGTFEAFF
>.|TRBJ2-2|TRBD2|TRBV3-1/TRBV3-2
TGTGCCAGCAGCCCGATGGGGACTAGCGGGGAGCTGTTTTTT
CASSPMGTSGELFF
>.|TRBJ2-2|.|TRBV6-6
TGTGCCAGCAGTTACAGAACAGGGTGGTCCGGGGAGCTGTTTTTT
CASSYRTGWSGELFF
>.|TRBJ2-1|TRBD1|TRBV4-1
TGCGCCAGCAGCCAAGCCTCCGGGACAGGGGGCTATGAGCAGTTCTTC
CASSQASGTGGYEQFF
>.|TRBJ1-2|TRBD1|TRBV27
TGTGCCAGCAGTTCCTTTAAACAGGGGGCGAGAGGCTACACCTTC
CASSSFKQGARGYTF
>.|TRBJ1-2|.|TRBV28
TGTGCCAGCAGTTTATCAGTTGGCTATGGCTACACCTTC
CASSLSVGYGYTF
>.|TRBJ1-4|TRBD1|TRBV6-1
TGTGCCAGCAGTGAACGACAGGGAGCTAATGAAAAACTGTTTTTT
CASSERQGANEKLFF
>.|TRBJ1-1|.|TRBV29-1
TGCAGCGTTGTCAGGGGCCTTAACACTGAAGCTTTCTTT
CSVVRGLNTEAFF
>.|TRBJ1-2|.|TRBV3-1/TRBV3-2
TGTGCCAGCAGCCCGTCGCTATCCGGTCACTATGGCTACACCTTC
CASSPSLSGHYGYTF
>.|TRBJ1-1|.|TRBV6-5
TGTGCCAGCAGCACAGGGTCGGGGACTGAAGCTTTCTTT
CASSTGSGTEAFF
>once|TRBJ1-2|TRBD1|TRBV19
TGTGCCAGTAGTGAAGAGGACAGGAGTTATGGCTACACCTTC
CASSEEDRSYGYTF
>.|TRBJ1-2|.|TRBV4-3
TGCGCCAGCAGCCAAGATCATTCGGGATACTATGGCTACACCTTC
CASSQDHSGYYGYTF
>.|TRBJ1-3|TRBD1|TRBV4-1
TGCGCCAGCAGCCAAGATCTGGGACAGGGTTTTGCTGGAAACACCATATATTTT
CASSQDLGQGFAGNTIYF
>once|TRBJ1-1|.|TRBV16
TGTGCCAGCAGCCAATATAAGAACACTGAAGCTTTCTTT
CASSQYKNTEAFF
>.|TRBJ2-7|TRBD1|TRBV6-5
TGTGCCAGCAGCCCACCAGGGGGACGGGGCGAGCAGTACTTC
CASSPPGGRGEQYF
>few|TRBJ1-2|TRBD1|TRBV7-9
TGTGCCAGCAGCTCTGAGACAGGGGGCCACTATGGCTACACCTTC
CASSSETGGHYGYTF
>.|TRBJ2-7|.|TRBV28
TGTGCCAGCAGTTTCAGGGGCTCCACCTACGAGCAGTACTTC
CASSFRGSTYEQYF
>.|TRBJ1-4|.|TRBV3-1/TRBV3-2
TGTGCCAGCAGCCGCTGGGGGGATAATGAAAAACTGTTTTTT
CASSRWGDNEKLFF
>.|TRBJ2-1|TRBD2|TRBV2
TGTGCCAGCAGTGCCGAACTAGCGGGGATGGACAATGAGCAGTTCTTC
CASSAELAGMDNEQFF
>.|TRBJ1-2|.|TRBV2
TGTGCCAGCAGTGAGAGTGTCTCAGGGGTCTATGGCTACACCTTC
CASSESVSGVYGYTF
>.|TRBJ2-1|TRBD2|TRBV5-1
TGCGCCAGCAAGGGAGGACTAGCGGGGGGCGATGAGCAGTTCTTC
CASKGGLAGGDEQFF
>.|TRBJ2-1|.|TRBV5-1
TGCGCCAGCAGCTTGTCTGTGATGGGGAGCTCCTACAATGAGCAGTTCTTC
CASSLSVMGSSYNEQFF
>.|TRBJ1-2|.|TRBV7-3
TGTGCCAGCAGCTTAGGGGGGGCCGATGGCTACACCTTC
CASSLGGADGYTF
>.|TRBJ1-1|.|TRBV30
TGTGCCTGGAGTGGGCCCGGGACCGGACAGTCAGAAGCTTTCTTT
CAWSGPGTGQSEAFF
>once|TRBJ1-6|.|TRBV27
TGTGCCAGCAGTTTAAGATGGGGGCTGAATTCACCCCTCCACTTT
CASSLRWGLNSPLHF
>.|TRBJ1-2|.|TRBV28
TGTGCCAGCAGTTTTCCGGGGAGAAACTATGGCTACACCTTC
CASSFPGRNYGYTF
>.|TRBJ2-1|TRBD1|TRBV30
TGTGCCTGGAGGGGGGACAGCTCCTACAATGAGCAGTTCTTC
CAWRGDSSYNEQFF
>.|TRBJ2-3|.|TRBV7-2
TGTGCCAGCAGCTTATCTATAGGGGTTATGGATACGCAGTATTTT
CASSLSIGVMDTQYF
>.|TRBJ2-2|TRBD1|TRBV6-2/TRBV6-3
TGTGCCAGCAGCACGACAGGGACGGGCGGGGAGCTGTTTTTT
CASSTTGTGGELFF
>.|TRBJ2-2|.|TRBV5-6
TGTGCCAGCAGCTCCTTGGCACGCGGAAGCACCGGGGAGCTGTTTTTT
CASSSLARGSTGELFF
>.|TRBJ2-1|.|TRBV12-3/TRBV12-4
TGTGCCAGCAGTACCAACGGCAATGAGCAGTTCTTC
CASSTNGNEQFF
>.|TRBJ1-1|.|TRBV5-4
TGTGCCAGCAGCTTGGATGGCAGGGGAGAGACTGAAGCTTTCTTT
CASSLDGRGETEAFF
>.|TRBJ1-6|.|TRBV13
TGTGCCAGCAGCTTAGGCCTAGGTACAGGGATGGATTCACCCCTCCACTTT
CASSLGLGTGMDSPLHF
>.|TRBJ2-3|.|TRBV7-2
TGTGCCAGCAGCTTGGCTAGCCCTCTCACAGATACGCAGTATTTT
CASSLASPLTDTQYF
>.|TRBJ2-1|TRBD2|TRBV10-3
TGTGCCATCAGGGAACTAGCGGGGCACAATGAGCAGTTCTTC
CAIRELAGHNEQFF
>.|TRBJ2-3|.|TRBV4-2
TGTGCCAGCAGCCAAGGGGGGGGCACAGATACGCAGTATTTT
CASSQGGGTDTQYF
>once|TRBJ1-1|.|TRBV29-1
TGCAGCGTTGAAAGGGTTCGGGACAACCCCTTCTCGAACACTGAAGCTTTCTTT
CSVERVRDNPFSNTEAFF
>.|TRBJ1-1|TRBD1|TRBV18
TGTGCCAGCTCACCGGGACAGATTAACACTGAAGCTTTCTTT
CASSPGQINTEAFF
>.|TRBJ2-7|TRBD1|TRBV5-4
TGTGCCAGCAGCAGAGGACAGGGGCTGTCCCCGAATACGGAGCAGTACTTC
CASSRGQGLSPNTEQYF
>.|TRBJ2-5|.|TRBV5-1
TGCGCCAGCAGCTTGTCCACCTCCAAGGGGGAGACCCAGTACTTC
CASSLSTSKGETQYF
>.|TRBJ1-2|.|TRBV6-6
TGTGCCAGCAGTTATTCGGACGGAGGGTCGGGCTACACCTTC
CASSYSDGGSGYTF
>.|TRBJ1-1|.|TRBV5-6
TGTGCCAGCAGCTTGGATGGCGGAGCGATTGGTGGCACTGAAGCTTTCTTT
CASSLDGGAIGGTEAFF
>.|TRBJ2-1|.|TRBV7-3
TGTGCCAGCAGCTTAATCGGGGGAAACAATGAGCAGTTCTTC
CASSLIGGNNEQFF
>.|TRBJ1-5|.|TRBV12-3/TRBV12-4
TGTGCCAGCAGTGATACAGGGAATCAGCCCCAGCATTTT
CASSDTGNQPQHF
>.|TRBJ2-3|.|TRBV7-2
TGTGCCAGCAGCTCAGACAGGAATACGCAGTATTTT
CASSSDRNTQYF
>.|TRBJ2-5|TRBD1|TRBV5-1
TGCGCCAGCAGCTCCGGGACAGGCCCCCAAGAGACCCAGTACTTC
CASSSGTGPQETQYF
>once|TRBJ1-1|.|TRBV2
TGTGCCAGCAGTGAAAATCTTTCGACTGAAGCTTTCTTT
CASSENLSTEAFF
>.|TRBJ2-2|TRBD1|TRBV10-3
TGTGCCGCCGGGACAGGGGACACCGGGGAGCTGTTTTTT
CAAGTGDTGELFF
>.|TRBJ2-1|.|TRBV10-3
TGTGCCATCAGCGGGGGACAGATGAGCTCCTACAATGAGCAGTTCTTC
CAISGGQMSSYNEQFF
>.|TRBJ1-2|.|TRBV27
TGTGCCAGCAGTAACTTTACCCTCTATGGCTACACCTTC
CASSNFTLYGYTF
>.|TRBJ1-3|.|TRBV6-5
TGTGCCAGCAGGCAGGCGTTCTCTGGAAACACCATATATTTT
CASRQAFSGNTIYF
>.|TRBJ2-6|TRBD1|TRBV19
TGTGCCAGTAAAGGGACAGAAGCCTCTGGGGCCAACGTCCTGACTTTC
CASKGTEASGANVLTF
>.|TRBJ2-3|.|TRBV6-2/TRBV6-3
TGTGCCAGCAGCCTAAGGCTAGCCCTCTCCTATACGCAGTATTTT
CASSLRLALSYTQYF
>.|TRBJ2-2|.|TRBV6-4
TGTGCCAGCAGTTTCGGACAGAACACCGGGGAGCTGTTTTTT
CASSFGQNTGELFF
>few|TRBJ1-1|.|TRBV5-6
TGTGCCAGCAGCCCCCGAGGCAATACACCTTTCTTT
CASSPRGNTPFF